This is a list of T cell receptor beta chains from one sample in a study of blood T cell repertoires in COVID-19. Generated by immunoSEQ multiplex PCR, the TCRdb table keeps only in-frame clones and is missing some. The sample has some 300,000 clones; 89% are singletons. Input material: PBMCs or T cells enriched from blood (not recorded which). These receptors came from a woman between 25 and 40 years old who had recovered from COVID-19. Both conserved end residues are part of each CDR3. The order of the fields is J gene, D gene, V gene, clone size, CDR3 protein, CDR3 DNA. D genes are given only for firm matches. A row's size may be missing; if present it is once, few, many or a size class.

J gene: TRBJ2-1; D gene: .; V gene: TRBV27; clone size: .; CDR3 protein: CASRDGSGALNEQFF; CDR3 DNA: TGTGCCAGCAGGGACGGTTCAGGGGCGCTTAATGAGCAGTTCTTC
J gene: TRBJ2-3; D gene: TRBD2; V gene: TRBV28; clone size: .; CDR3 protein: CASSSVSSGYADTQYF; CDR3 DNA: TGTGCCAGCAGTTCGGTTTCTAGCGGGTATGCAGATACGCAGTATTTT
J gene: TRBJ2-1; D gene: .; V gene: TRBV4-2; clone size: .; CDR3 protein: CASSQDRGGSYNEQFF; CDR3 DNA: TGTGCCAGCAGCCAAGATCGGGGAGGCTCCTACAATGAGCAGTTCTTC
J gene: TRBJ2-2; D gene: TRBD1; V gene: TRBV18; clone size: .; CDR3 protein: CASSPPGTGATTGELFF; CDR3 DNA: TGTGCCAGCTCACCACCCGGGACAGGGGCTACCACCGGGGAGCTGTTTTTT
J gene: TRBJ1-2; D gene: .; V gene: TRBV12-3/TRBV12-4; clone size: .; CDR3 protein: CASRLSGIGYTF; CDR3 DNA: TGTGCCAGCAGATTAAGCGGGATAGGCTACACCTTC
J gene: TRBJ1-1; D gene: .; V gene: TRBV6-4; clone size: few; CDR3 protein: CASSDSEGDGTEAFF; CDR3 DNA: TGTGCCAGCAGTGACTCTGAGGGCGACGGCACTGAAGCTTTCTTT
J gene: TRBJ2-7; D gene: TRBD2; V gene: TRBV27; clone size: .; CDR3 protein: CASRIAGGNEQYF; CDR3 DNA: TGTGCCAGCAGGATAGCGGGAGGGAACGAGCAGTACTTC
J gene: TRBJ1-5; D gene: .; V gene: TRBV19; clone size: .; CDR3 protein: CASSPFFPGSNQPQHF; CDR3 DNA: TGTGCCAGTAGCCCCTTCTTTCCGGGGAGCAATCAGCCCCAGCATTTT
J gene: TRBJ2-1; D gene: TRBD2; V gene: TRBV4-1; clone size: once; CDR3 protein: CASSRSGGIDEQFF; CDR3 DNA: TGCGCCAGCAGCCGATCGGGAGGAATTGATGAGCAGTTCTTC
J gene: TRBJ1-3; D gene: TRBD1; V gene: TRBV7-7; clone size: .; CDR3 protein: CASSADRVSGNTIYF; CDR3 DNA: TGTGCTAGCAGCGCAGACAGGGTTTCTGGAAACACCATATATTTT
J gene: TRBJ1-2; D gene: TRBD1; V gene: TRBV6-1; clone size: .; CDR3 protein: CASSDGTAKGYTF; CDR3 DNA: TGTGCCAGCAGTGACGGGACAGCGAAAGGCTACACCTTC
J gene: TRBJ2-3; D gene: TRBD2; V gene: TRBV13; clone size: .; CDR3 protein: CASSSFKLAVDTQYF; CDR3 DNA: TGTGCCAGCAGCTCGTTCAAGCTAGCGGTAGATACGCAGTATTTT
J gene: TRBJ2-1; D gene: .; V gene: TRBV5-4; clone size: once; CDR3 protein: CASSPRQMNNEQFF; CDR3 DNA: TGTGCCAGCAGCCCCCGACAGATGAACAATGAGCAGTTCTTC
J gene: TRBJ2-1; D gene: TRBD2; V gene: TRBV5-1; clone size: .; CDR3 protein: CASSPTAGGPGQFF; CDR3 DNA: TGCGCCAGCAGCCCCACCGCGGGAGGGCCAGGGCAGTTCTTC
J gene: TRBJ2-1; D gene: TRBD2; V gene: TRBV14; clone size: once; CDR3 protein: CASSQVLAGGGEQFF; CDR3 DNA: TGTGCCAGCAGCCAAGTCCTAGCGGGAGGAGGTGAGCAGTTCTTC
J gene: TRBJ2-2; D gene: .; V gene: TRBV13; clone size: .; CDR3 protein: CASSFQNTGELFF; CDR3 DNA: TGTGCCAGCAGCTTTCAAAACACCGGGGAGCTGTTTTTT
J gene: TRBJ2-7; D gene: TRBD2; V gene: TRBV5-1; clone size: .; CDR3 protein: CASSLEPAGDEQYF; CDR3 DNA: TGCGCCAGCAGCTTGGAACCAGCGGGAGACGAGCAGTACTTC
J gene: TRBJ1-2; D gene: .; V gene: TRBV7-2; clone size: .; CDR3 protein: CASSPLQGRDGYTF; CDR3 DNA: TGTGCCAGCAGCCCACTCCAGGGGAGGGATGGCTACACCTTC
J gene: TRBJ1-1; D gene: .; V gene: TRBV19; clone size: .; CDR3 protein: CASSMGSGGDTEAFF; CDR3 DNA: TGTGCCAGTAGTATGGGGTCGGGGGGGGACACTGAAGCTTTCTTT
J gene: TRBJ2-1; D gene: TRBD2; V gene: TRBV12-5; clone size: .; CDR3 protein: CASGGTSGDNEQFF; CDR3 DNA: TGTGCTAGTGGCGGGACTAGCGGAGACAATGAGCAGTTCTTC
J gene: TRBJ2-7; D gene: TRBD2; V gene: TRBV4-2; clone size: once; CDR3 protein: CASSPPELAGGPHEQYF; CDR3 DNA: TGTGCCAGCAGCCCGCCTGAACTAGCGGGAGGGCCCCACGAGCAGTACTTC
J gene: TRBJ1-2; D gene: .; V gene: TRBV5-1; clone size: .; CDR3 protein: CASSLAGGNGYTF; CDR3 DNA: TGCGCCAGCAGCTTGGCGGGGGGTAATGGCTACACCTTC
J gene: TRBJ2-1; D gene: TRBD2; V gene: TRBV6-5; clone size: .; CDR3 protein: CASTGGRDNEQFF; CDR3 DNA: TGTGCCAGCACCGGCGGGAGGGACAATGAGCAGTTCTTC